This is a list of T cell receptor beta chains from one sample in a study of blood T cells in healthy people across ages. TCRdb reanalysed the 5' RACE reads using MiXCR and keeps one entry per CDR3 protein. The profile shows under 750,000 distinct CDR3 sequences, around half of them singletons. Input material: blood. The receptors were gathered from an elderly man in good health. The CDR3 runs from the conserved cysteine through the conserved F or W. The order of the fields is J gene, clone size, D gene, V gene, CDR3 protein, CDR3 DNA. A D gene is named only where the DNA matches it firmly. Clone size is given for some rows only: seen once, a few or many times, or a class if the clone is expanded.

j_call: TRBJ2-1
clone_size: NA
d_call: TRBD1
v_call: TRBV24-1
cdr3_aa: CATSDSGTGGYNEQFF
cdr3_nt: TGTGCCACCAGTGATTCCGGGACAGGGGGCTACAATGAGCAGTTCTTC

j_call: TRBJ2-7
clone_size: NA
d_call: NA
v_call: TRBV4-1
cdr3_aa: CASSQVHRDNYEQYF
cdr3_nt: TGCGCCAGCAGCCAAGTCCACAGGGACAACTACGAGCAGTACTTC

j_call: TRBJ1-1
clone_size: few
d_call: NA
v_call: TRBV20-1
cdr3_aa: CSAPSRGYTEAFF
cdr3_nt: TGCAGTGCTCCATCCCGGGGTTACACTGAAGCTTTCTTT

j_call: TRBJ2-6
clone_size: few
d_call: TRBD1
v_call: TRBV6-2/TRBV6-3
cdr3_aa: CASSIGQGSSGANVLTF
cdr3_nt: TGTGCCAGCAGCATCGGACAGGGGAGCTCTGGGGCCAACGTCCTGACTTTC

j_call: TRBJ2-2
clone_size: NA
d_call: NA
v_call: TRBV29-1
cdr3_aa: CSVEDPYGSTTGELFF
cdr3_nt: TGCAGCGTTGAAGATCCATACGGGAGTACCACCGGGGAGCTGTTTTTT

j_call: TRBJ1-1
clone_size: NA
d_call: NA
v_call: TRBV12-3/TRBV12-4
cdr3_aa: CASSLAGVGNAEAFF
cdr3_nt: TGTGCCAGCAGTTTGGCCGGGGTGGGGAACGCTGAAGCTTTCTTT

j_call: TRBJ2-5
clone_size: NA
d_call: TRBD2
v_call: TRBV7-3
cdr3_aa: CASSPIGLAGETQYF
cdr3_nt: TGTGCCAGCAGCCCCATCGGGCTAGCGGGGGAGACCCAGTACTTC

j_call: TRBJ2-1
clone_size: NA
d_call: TRBD2
v_call: TRBV7-2
cdr3_aa: CASSRTSESNEQFF
cdr3_nt: TGTGCCAGCAGTCGGACTAGCGAATCCAATGAGCAGTTCTTC

j_call: TRBJ2-7
clone_size: NA
d_call: TRBD2
v_call: TRBV5-1
cdr3_aa: CASSPGAGGLSYEQYF
cdr3_nt: TGCGCCAGCAGCCCGGGAGCGGGAGGGCTCTCCTACGAGCAGTACTTC

j_call: TRBJ2-3
clone_size: many
d_call: NA
v_call: TRBV7-2
cdr3_aa: CASSQSVWRTDTQYF
cdr3_nt: TGTGCCAGCAGCCAAAGTGTATGGCGCACAGATACGCAGTATTTT

j_call: TRBJ2-5
clone_size: NA
d_call: NA
v_call: TRBV4-3
cdr3_aa: CASSQGPSFVETQYF
cdr3_nt: TGCGCCAGCAGCCAAGGCCCCAGCTTCGTAGAGACCCAGTACTTC

j_call: TRBJ1-2
clone_size: few
d_call: NA
v_call: TRBV7-8
cdr3_aa: CASSLQETNYGYTF
cdr3_nt: TGTGCCAGCAGCTTACAGGAAACTAACTATGGCTACACCTTC

j_call: TRBJ2-3
clone_size: NA
d_call: TRBD1
v_call: TRBV7-2
cdr3_aa: CASSLGPLRDRGTDTQYF
cdr3_nt: TGTGCCAGCAGCTTAGGCCCATTAAGGGACAGGGGTACAGATACGCAGTATTTT

j_call: TRBJ2-1
clone_size: NA
d_call: TRBD2
v_call: TRBV7-3
cdr3_aa: CASSPSGGVGIEQFF
cdr3_nt: TGTGCCAGCAGCCCTAGCGGGGGGGTCGGAATTGAGCAGTTCTTC

j_call: TRBJ2-3
clone_size: few
d_call: NA
v_call: TRBV7-7
cdr3_aa: CASSLRAGSTDTQYF
cdr3_nt: TGTGCTAGCAGCTTACGGGCGGGGAGCACAGATACGCAGTATTTT

j_call: TRBJ2-1
clone_size: NA
d_call: NA
v_call: TRBV6-2/TRBV6-3
cdr3_aa: CASGLLDSYNEQFF
cdr3_nt: TGTGCCAGCGGTTTACTAGATTCCTACAATGAGCAGTTCTTC

j_call: TRBJ1-2
clone_size: few
d_call: TRBD1
v_call: TRBV7-9
cdr3_aa: CASSFIRGDYGYTF
cdr3_nt: TGTGCCAGCAGCTTTATCAGGGGGGACTATGGCTACACCTTC

j_call: TRBJ2-7
clone_size: once
d_call: NA
v_call: TRBV25-1
cdr3_aa: CASSEYGGGRVNEQYF
cdr3_nt: TGTGCCAGCAGTGAATACGGGGGCGGGAGAGTAAACGAGCAGTACTTC

j_call: TRBJ2-3
clone_size: few
d_call: NA
v_call: TRBV15
cdr3_aa: CATSPRQAPSTDTQYF
cdr3_nt: TGTGCCACCAGTCCTCGACAGGCCCCAAGCACAGATACGCAGTATTTT

j_call: TRBJ2-5
clone_size: NA
d_call: NA
v_call: TRBV29-1
cdr3_aa: CSVGSGFSHQETRYF
cdr3_nt: TGCAGCGTTGGATCGGGGTTCTCTCACCAAGAGACCCGGTACTTC

j_call: TRBJ2-3
clone_size: NA
d_call: NA
v_call: TRBV20-1
cdr3_aa: CSARDFSTDTQYF
cdr3_nt: TGCAGTGCGAGGGACTTTAGCACAGATACGCAGTATTTT

j_call: TRBJ2-2
clone_size: few
d_call: TRBD2
v_call: TRBV6-5
cdr3_aa: CAGSYDLRREVTGELFF
cdr3_nt: TGTGCCGGCAGTTACGATCTAAGGCGGGAGGTCACCGGGGAGCTGTTTTTT

j_call: TRBJ2-1
clone_size: NA
d_call: NA
v_call: TRBV27
cdr3_aa: CASSRRENTEQFF
cdr3_nt: TGTGCCAGCAGTCGCAGGGAGAACACTGAGCAGTTCTTC

j_call: TRBJ2-3
clone_size: once
d_call: NA
v_call: TRBV29-1
cdr3_aa: CSSTLAGADTQYF
cdr3_nt: TGCAGCTCCACACTAGCAGGGGCAGATACGCAGTATTTT

j_call: TRBJ2-5
clone_size: NA
d_call: TRBD2
v_call: TRBV6-2/TRBV6-3
cdr3_aa: CASSYPGGGEIRTQYF
cdr3_nt: TGTGCCAGCAGTTACCCCGGCGGGGGGGAGATACGGACCCAGTACTTC

j_call: TRBJ2-1
clone_size: NA
d_call: TRBD2
v_call: TRBV7-2
cdr3_aa: CASSLEASGGADEQFF
cdr3_nt: TGTGCCAGCAGCTTAGAGGCTAGCGGGGGGGCCGATGAGCAGTTCTTC

j_call: TRBJ2-1
clone_size: NA
d_call: TRBD2
v_call: TRBV20-1
cdr3_aa: CGARVSGRFASGSPYNEQFF
cdr3_nt: TGCGGTGCTAGAGTCTCCGGGAGATTTGCTAGCGGCAGCCCATACAATGAGCAGTTCTTC

j_call: TRBJ2-4
clone_size: many
d_call: NA
v_call: TRBV29-1
cdr3_aa: CSVAGRGGNIQYF
cdr3_nt: TGCAGCGTAGCTGGACGAGGGGGAAACATTCAGTACTTC

j_call: TRBJ1-2
clone_size: NA
d_call: NA
v_call: TRBV18
cdr3_aa: CASSPPSPSYGYTF
cdr3_nt: TGTGCCAGCTCACCACCGTCGCCGAGCTATGGCTACACCTTC

j_call: TRBJ2-1
clone_size: NA
d_call: NA
v_call: TRBV12-3/TRBV12-4
cdr3_aa: CASSPFPGGPYNEQFF
cdr3_nt: TGTGCCAGCAGTCCTTTCCCGGGGGGCCCCTACAATGAGCAGTTCTTC

j_call: TRBJ1-2
clone_size: NA
d_call: TRBD1
v_call: TRBV20-1
cdr3_aa: CSAGQGLSGYTF
cdr3_nt: TGCAGTGCGGGACAGGGACTATCCGGCTACACCTTC